Below, 20 T cell receptor beta chains from the same sample are listed, as sequenced in a study of siplizumab effects on memory and regulatory T cells. Libraries were prepared by immunoSEQ multiplex PCR; TCRdb keeps only in-frame clonotypes and omits some of them. The sample yields more than 45,000 clones, approximately 93% seen once. Material: CD8+ T cells sorted from blood. These receptors were collected from a human donor in good health.

The chain employs TRBV6-1 and TRBJ2-1; TRBD1 matches at 7 bases. The germline V gene encodes CDR1 MNHNS and CDR2 SASEGT. Trimming at V came to 6 bases and at J to 5 bases, leaving 10 bases not matched to a gene. The CDR3 totals 15 residues. The CDR3 nucleotides are TGTGCCAGCAGCTTCCGGGACAGAGCTAACAATGAGCAGTTCTTC. As protein: CASSFRDRANNEQFF.

The genes are TRBV7-9 and TRBJ2-1; 8 bases match TRBD2. The CDR3 loop spans 16 amino acids. V trimming: 2 bases; J trimming: 1 base; junction bases outside the gene matches: 4. Per germline, CDR1 SEHNR and CDR2 FQNEAQ (reference sequence). The CDR3 sequence: CASSLTGGRSYNEQFF. For the CDR3, the DNA is TGTGCCAGCAGCTTAACGGGCGGGAGGTCCTACAATGAGCAGTTCTTC. The whole variable domain, remainder taken from reference TRBV7-9 and TRBJ2-1, is DTGVSQNPRHKITKRGQNVTFRCDPISEHNRLYWYRQTLGQGPEFLTYFQNEAQLEKSRLLSDRFSAERPKGSFSTLEIQRTEQGDSAMYLCASSLTGGRSYNEQFFGPGTRLTVL.

The rearrangement uses TRBV7-3 and TRBJ2-1; 13 positions match TRBD2. V shed 4 bases, J shed 0 bases, and the junction held 0 bases outside the gene matches. Germline V gives CDR1 SGHTA, CDR2 FQGTGA. The CDR3 sequence is 16 residues long. CDR3 in amino acids: CASSWTSGSSYNEQFF. The CDR3 DNA follows: TGTGCCAGCAGCTGGACTAGCGGGAGCTCCTACAATGAGCAGTTCTTC.

The genes are TRBV6-5 and TRBJ2-3; D is uncertain. The CDR3 extends over 15 amino acids. V was trimmed by 8 bases and J by 2 bases, leaving 17 bases between them. The germline CDR1 and CDR2 sequences are MNHEY and SVGAGI. CDR3 in DNA: TGTGCCAGCTTGGGCCCGGGCGGTTCCACAGATACGCAGTATTTT. It translates to CASLGPGGSTDTQYF.

The chain uses TRBV6-1 and TRBJ2-7; tentative D call: TRBD2 (6 bases). The V gene's germline CDR1 is MNHNS and CDR2 SASEGT. There are 15 residues in the CDR3. V lost 3 bases and J 3 bases, leaving 15 bases between the germline ends. The CDR3 DNA is TGTGCCAGCAGTGAGACGGCGGGCGGGATCTACGAGCAGTACTTC. Translation gives CASSETAGGIYEQYF.

In its sample, this clone was seen once. The genes are TRBV5-4 and TRBJ2-7; D remains unclear. V shed 1 base and J shed 3 bases, with 5 bases lying between them. The CDR3 is made up of 12 amino acids. Germline V CDR1 and CDR2: SGHNT, YYREEE (reference sequence). This chain's CDR3 is CASSLRDYEQYF. As DNA, the CDR3 is TGTGCCAGCAGCTTGAGGGACTACGAGCAGTACTTC.

This chain connects TRBV27 to TRBJ2-7; weak D call: TRBD1 (6 bases). Trimming shortened V by 5 bases and J by 2 bases, and 13 bases separated the two germline ends. This CDR3 has 14 amino acids. Germline CDR1 and CDR2: MNHEY and SMNVEV (reference sequence). The CDR3 is CASSGTPVTYEQYF. CDR3 nucleotide sequence: TGTGCCAGCAGTGGGACACCGGTAACCTACGAGCAGTACTTC.

The chain recombines TRBV5-4 with TRBJ2-3, with D tentatively TRBD2 (6 bases). Trimming left V 2 bases short and J 7 bases short, with 11 bases between. Germline assignment: CDR1 SGHNT and CDR2 YYREEE (reference sequence). The CDR3 has 13 residues. CDR3 bases: TGTGCCAGCAGCTTCCCTAGCGAGAATACGCAGTATTTT. This encodes CASSFPSENTQYF.

The CDR3 DNA sequence: TGTGCCAGCAGCTTAACAGGGGGGAGCGCTGAAGCTTTCTTT. Its translation is CASSLTGGSAEAFF. The V and J genes are TRBV5-6 and TRBJ1-1; 8 bases are shared with TRBD1. V shed 2 bases and J 6 bases; nucleotides not matched to a gene: 6. CDR1 SGHDT and CDR2 YYEEEE come from the germline V gene. The CDR3 is 14 residues long. Full variable domain (missing parts from reference TRBV5-6 and TRBJ1-1): DAGVTQSPTHLIKTRGQQVTLRCSPKSGHDTVSWYQQALGQGPQFIFQYYEEEERQRGNFPDRFSGHQFPNYSSELNVNALLLGDSALYLCASSLTGGSAEAFFGQGTRLTVV.

The J gene is TRBJ1-2, the V gene TRBV28; 7 bases are shared with TRBD1. Germline V gene lookup returns CDR1 MDHEN and CDR2 SYDVKM. This CDR3 region has 12 residues. V lost 7 bases, J lost 7 bases, and 6 bases stayed unmatched. The CDR3 protein is CASNDRATGYTF. The CDR3 region has the DNA TGTGCCAGCAACGACAGGGCGACTGGCTACACCTTC.

CDR3 sequence: CASSSGTGRQETQYF. DNA of the CDR3: TGTGCCAGCAGTTCCGGGACAGGGCGGCAAGAGACCCAGTACTTC. The chain recombines TRBV27 with TRBJ2-5; 9 bases line up with TRBD1. Per germline, CDR1 MNHEY and CDR2 SMNVEV (reference sequence). CDR3 length equals 15 residues. Trimming cost V 4 bases and J 2 bases; bases outside gene matches: 5.

The gene calls are TRBV7-9 and TRBJ2-3; 7 nucleotides agree with TRBD2. The CDR3 runs 15 residues. J was trimmed by 3 bases and V by 3 bases; bases with no gene match: 6. The V gene's germline CDR1 is SEHNR and CDR2 FQNEAQ (reference sequence). CDR3 residues: CASSFGRTRTDTQYF. CDR3 sequence (DNA): TGTGCCAGCAGCTTTGGCAGGACTAGGACAGATACGCAGTATTTT. Together with reference TRBV7-9 and TRBJ2-3, the CDR3 gives the full variable domain: DTGVSQNPRHKITKRGQNVTFRCDPISEHNRLYWYRQTLGQGPEFLTYFQNEAQLEKSRLLSDRFSAERPKGSFSTLEIQRTEQGDSAMYLCASSFGRTRTDTQYFGPGTRLTVL.

This clone was seen only once. This chain connects TRBV6-6 to TRBJ1-4, with a tentative D call TRBD1 (6 bases). Germline V gene data show CDR1 as MNHNY and CDR2 as SVGAGI (reference sequence). This CDR3 is 15 amino acids long. Trimming took off 5 bases at V and 6 bases at J, with 16 bases between the two ends. This CDR3 reads CASSEGEVIDEKLFF. The CDR3 coding sequence is TGTGCCAGCAGTGAGGGGGAGGTAATAGATGAAAAACTGTTTTTT.

This clone was seen a single time. This chain joins TRBV6-6 and TRBJ1-5; 7 nucleotides align to TRBD1. The V and J ends lost 6 bases and 0 bases, in that order; junction bases with no gene match: 5. The CDR3 contains 15 residues. Germline-derived CDR1 and CDR2 are MNHNY and SVGAGI (reference sequence). CDR3 sequence (DNA): TGTGCCAGCAGCCAGGACAGGAATAGCAATCAGCCCCAGCATTTT. This sequence encodes CASSQDRNSNQPQHF.

The chain combines TRBV5-6 with TRBJ2-7; D is possibly TRBD1 (6 bases). CDR1 SGHDT and CDR2 YYEEEE come from the germline V gene. Trimming removed 3 bases at V and 1 base at J, with 8 bases between. The CDR3 is made up of 13 amino acids. Written as DNA, the CDR3 is TGTGCCAGCAGCTCCGGACAGTCCTACGAGCAGTACTTC. This encodes CASSSGQSYEQYF.

V and J are TRBV29-1 and TRBJ1-1; a weak D match, TRBD1 (6 bases). Trimming cost V 6 bases and J 1 base, with 12 bases left between them. Looked up from germline, CDR1 is SQVTM and CDR2 is ANQGSEA. The CDR3 sequence is 13 residues long. DNA for the CDR3: TGCAGCGTAGAGACAGGCGGGAACACTGAAGCTTTCTTT. Its translation: CSVETGGNTEAFF.

The chain has TRBV5-1 and TRBJ2-2; 7 bases match TRBD2. Germline CDR1 is SGHRS and CDR2 is YFSETQ. This CDR3 spans 18 amino acids. V trimming: 0 bases; J trimming: 5 bases; junction bases outside the gene matches: 13. The CDR3 bases are TGCGCCAGCAGCTTGGGAGGGGACGGCGGGAGTTATACCGGGGAGCTGTTTTTT. Translated, it gives CASSLGGDGGSYTGELFF.

The gene calls are TRBV4-3 and TRBJ1-5, with D possibly TRBD1 on 5 matching bases. CDR3 length equals 15 residues. Trimming removed 1 base from V and 5 bases from J, with 12 bases in between. Germline assignment: CDR1 LGHNA and CDR2 YSLEER. The CDR3 bases are TGCGCCAGCAGCCAAGGTTCAGGGCAGGATCAGCCCCAGCATTTT. Residues: CASSQGSGQDQPQHF.

The chain joins TRBV5-6 to TRBJ2-2, with 9 bases fitting TRBD2. CDR1 SGHDT and CDR2 YYEEEE come from the germline V gene. CDR3 length: 16 residues. V was pared by 0 bases and J by 5 bases, with 5 bases of the junction left unmatched. CDR3: CASSLVVAGVTGELFF. The CDR3 bases are TGTGCCAGCAGCTTGGTGGTAGCGGGAGTAACCGGGGAGCTGTTTTTT. Using reference TRBV5-6 and TRBJ2-2 for the parts outside the CDR3, the full variable domain is DAGVTQSPTHLIKTRGQQVTLRCSPKSGHDTVSWYQQALGQGPQFIFQYYEEEERQRGNFPDRFSGHQFPNYSSELNVNALLLGDSALYLCASSLVVAGVTGELFFGEGSRLTVL.

This chain uses TRBV4-3 with TRBJ2-1; 7 positions agree with TRBD1. Trimming removed 0 bases from V and 8 bases from J; junction bases left unmatched: 7. This CDR3 spans 15 amino acids. Germline assignment: CDR1 LGHNA and CDR2 YSLEER. The CDR3 DNA follows: TGCGCCAGCAGCCAAGATCTCACAGGGGTCGATGAGCAGTTCTTC. This gives the protein CASSQDLTGVDEQFF.